The next 16 T cell receptor beta chains were all read from a single sample in a study of technical replicates of blood from a few donors (dated by TCRdb to 2015 to 2018). Preparation of the library involved the immunoSEQ multiplex PCR assay. TCRdb carries this immuneACCESS record with in-frame sequences only. Its versions omit some clonotypes, under half of them owing to an unresolved V gene in the studies checked, with the rest unexplained. Here the sample has roughly 79,000 clones; roughly four fifths occur a single time. The leading ten clones occupy approximately 4% of the sample. Sequenced sample: PBMCs. All receptors derive from a human donor in good health. Some clones in this sample may be carry-over from other donors' samples.

V usage is TRBV19 and J usage is TRBJ2-5, with TRBD2 identical over 9 bases. The J segment lost 5 bases and the V segment lost 4 bases, leaving 8 bases of the junction unmatched. The CDR3 sequence is 15 residues long. Per germline, CDR1 LNHDA and CDR2 SQIVND (reference sequence). The chain's CDR3 is CASSNLAGTFETQYF. The CDR3 region has the DNA TGTGCCAGTAGTAATCTAGCGGGAACGTTCGAGACCCAGTACTTC.

This chain connects TRBV15 to TRBJ2-2, with D possibly being TRBD2 (5 bases). CDR1 LNHNV and CDR2 YYDKDF come from the germline V gene (reference sequence). V was trimmed by 1 base and J by 2 bases, leaving 8 bases between them. The CDR3 runs to 15 residues. The CDR3 sequence is CATSRGLLNTGELFF. The CDR3 DNA reads TGTGCCACCAGCAGAGGACTACTTAACACCGGGGAGCTGTTTTTT.

The chain uses TRBV9 and TRBJ1-3; D not certain. CDR3 length: 15 amino acids. V was cut by 1 base and J by 2 bases, with 10 bases left in between. Germline V CDR1 and CDR2: SGDLS, YYNGEE. The CDR3 region has the DNA TGTGCCAGCAGCGTACAGGATATGACTGGAAACACCATATATTTT. This codes for CASSVQDMTGNTIYF.

The rearrangement links TRBV5-1 to TRBJ2-2, with TRBD2 matching over 7 bases. V was clipped by 2 bases and J by 7 bases; unmatched bases: 8. The CDR3 loop spans 15 amino acids. The germline CDR1 and CDR2 sequences are SGHRS and YFSETQ. The CDR3 here is CASSFNTPGGGELFF. The CDR3 coding sequence is TGCGCCAGCAGCTTTAACACCCCGGGAGGCGGGGAGCTGTTTTTT.

The chain employs TRBV19 and TRBJ1-2, with 11 positions matching TRBD1. The V segment lost 8 bases and the J segment 4 bases; nucleotides outside the gene matches: 9. Germline V gene lookup returns CDR1 LNHDA and CDR2 SQIVND (reference sequence). This CDR3 has 15 residues. CDR3 DNA sequence: TGTGCCAGTTATTCTCGGGACAGGGGGGCCTATGGCTACACCTTC. Its translation is CASYSRDRGAYGYTF. The entire variable domain, with the rest obtained from reference TRBV19 and TRBJ1-2, is as follows: DGGITQSPKYLFRKEGQNVTLSCEQNLNHDAMYWYRQDPGQGLRLIYYSQIVNDFQKGDIAEGYSVSREKKESFPLTVTSAQKNPTAFYLCASYSRDRGAYGYTFGSGTRLTVV.

Only a few counts were recorded for this clone. CDR3 DNA: TGTGCCAGCAGTCCAACTACCACCCTCGCGGGCCTTCCCTACGAGCAGTACTTC. This gives the protein CASSPTTTLAGLPYEQYF. This sequence joins TRBV27 and TRBJ2-7, with D perhaps matching TRBD2 (5 bases). CDR1 MNHEY and CDR2 SMNVEV come from the germline V gene (reference sequence). The CDR3 has 18 amino acids. V lost 5 bases to trimming and J lost 2 bases, with 25 bases between them.

The chain couples TRBV30 to TRBJ2-5; D is unclear. CDR1 GTSNPN and CDR2 SVGIG come from the germline V gene (reference sequence). Trimming cost V 2 bases and J 7 bases, with 14 bases left between them. This CDR3 is 13 amino acids long. CDR3 sequence: CAWSLGSPGTQYF. The DNA of the CDR3 is TGTGCCTGGAGTCTGGGTAGCCCGGGGACCCAGTACTTC.

The gene calls are TRBV18 and TRBJ2-1; a weak D match, TRBD2 (6 bases). CDR1 and CDR2 (germline): KGHSH, LQKENI. V lost 3 bases and J lost 5, with 11 bases in between. CDR3 length equals 14 residues. The CDR3 coding sequence is TGTGCCAGCTCACCCGGGCTAGCGAACAATGAGCAGTTCTTC. Translation gives CASSPGLANNEQFF.

The chain couples TRBV6-4 to TRBJ1-2; 7 bases are shared with TRBD1. J lost 8 bases, V lost 2 bases, and 11 bases had no gene match. The CDR3 covers 15 residues. Per germline, CDR1 MRHNA and CDR2 SNTAGT. The chain's CDR3 is CASSDNPGTVTGYTF. CDR3 DNA: TGTGCCAGCAGTGACAATCCGGGGACAGTGACAGGCTACACCTTC.

The chain joins TRBV9 to TRBJ2-2, with a tentative D call TRBD2 (6 bases). The CDR3 sequence is 15 residues long. Germline V lookup: CDR1 SGDLS, CDR2 YYNGEE. The ends were cut back, 0 bases at V and 4 bases at J, with 10 bases in the middle. The CDR3 DNA sequence: TGTGCCAGCAGCGTAGACGGGAGCGTCACCGGGGAGCTGTTTTTT. Protein sequence: CASSVDGSVTGELFF.

The chain links TRBV7-8 to TRBJ2-1; 11 bases align to TRBD2. This CDR3 is built from 18 residues. Trimming at V came to 5 bases and at J to 8 bases, leaving 17 bases not matched to a gene. CDR1 is SGHVS, CDR2 FQNEAQ, per germline. This CDR3 reads CASSHRGASGGPRDEQFF. The CDR3 DNA reads as TGTGCCAGCAGCCACAGGGGGGCTAGCGGGGGGCCTAGGGATGAGCAGTTCTTC.

The rearrangement links TRBV5-1 to TRBJ1-2; 7 bases align to TRBD1. CDR1 and CDR2 from the germline V gene are SGHRS and YFSETQ. The CDR3 is made up of 14 amino acids. The V segment lost 0 bases and the J segment 2 bases; nucleotides outside the gene matches: 1. The chain's CDR3 is CASSLGTGNYGYTF. The CDR3 coding sequence is TGCGCCAGCAGCTTGGGGACAGGAAACTATGGCTACACCTTC.

The rearrangement joins TRBV27 to TRBJ2-5; no definite D call. Matching the DNA end better, TRBJ2-7 makes the J call doubtful. This CDR3 contains 12 residues. Germline V gives CDR1 MNHEY, CDR2 SMNVEV (reference sequence). In DNA form, the CDR3 reads TGTGCCAGTAGTCCGAGCTCCTACGAGCAGTACTTC. This codes for CASSPSSYEQYF.

V gene TRBV28 combines with J gene TRBJ2-1; D perhaps matches TRBD2 (6 bases). V was shortened by 5 bases and J by 2 bases, with 13 bases between the two germline ends. Per germline, CDR1 MDHEN and CDR2 SYDVKM. This CDR3 spans 15 amino acids. The CDR3 DNA sequence: TGTGCCAGCAGTCCCCTTGGAGGGCCCTACAATGAGCAGTTCTTC. Protein: CASSPLGGPYNEQFF.

The J gene is TRBJ1-1, the V gene TRBV28; 7 bases fit TRBD1. This CDR3 comprises 16 residues. CDR1 and CDR2 (germline): MDHEN, SYDVKM. J lost 0 bases, V lost 2 bases, and 6 bases had no gene match. CDR3 sequence (DNA): TGTGCCAGCAGTTTAAGGACAGGTATAATGAACACTGAAGCTTTCTTT. Translated: CASSLRTGIMNTEAFF. Supplemented by reference TRBV28 and TRBJ1-1, the full variable domain reads DVKVTQSSRYLVKRTGEKVFLECVQDMDHENMFWYRQDPGLGLRLIYFSYDVKMKEKGDIPEGYSVSREKKERFSLILESASTNQTSMYLCASSLRTGIMNTEAFFGQGTRLTVV.

The chain employs TRBV27 and TRBJ2-3; 7 nucleotides line up with TRBD1. V was clipped by 0 bases and J by 6 bases; unmatched bases: 3. This CDR3 comprises 14 residues. Germline V gene lookup returns CDR1 MNHEY and CDR2 SMNVEV (reference sequence). Written as DNA, the CDR3 is TGTGCCAGCAGTTTATCGACAGGGACGGATACGCAGTATTTT. Amino acids: CASSLSTGTDTQYF.